The 30 T cell receptor beta chains given below trace back to one sample, sequenced in a study of human thymus T cells. Profiled with immunoSEQ multiplex PCR; TCRdb holds only in-frame clones, not every one. The repertoire consists of about 43,000 clones, with over 90% occurring once and the leading ten covering over 0.15%. The sample was blood. The source is a girl under two years old with a congenital heart defect but otherwise immunologically healthy.

CDR3 sequence (DNA): TGTGCCAGCAGCTTAGACAGGGTGGCCCACGAGCAGTACTTC. Amino acids: CASSLDRVAHEQYF. The chain couples TRBV7-6 to TRBJ2-7; D is perhaps TRBD1 (6 bases). The V end was cut by 1 base, the J end by 5 bases, with 12 bases between. Germline assignment: CDR1 SGHVS and CDR2 FNYEAQ. CDR3 size: 14 residues.

As DNA, the CDR3 is TGTGCCAGCAGCCCTCCGACTAGCGGGAGCTACAATGAGCAGTTCTTC. This codes for CASSPPTSGSYNEQFF. The chain uses TRBV7-6 and TRBJ2-1, with 12 bases identical to TRBD2. The CDR3 loop spans 16 amino acids. Losses at the gene ends were 5 bases for V and 3 bases for J; bases not matched to a gene: 5. The germline V gene encodes CDR1 SGHVS and CDR2 FNYEAQ.

V is TRBV11-2 and J is TRBJ2-7; 7 nucleotides agree with TRBD2. The CDR3 has 14 amino acids. Trimming took 3 bases from V and 2 from J; bases not matched to a gene: 4. In germline, CDR1 is SGHAT, CDR2 FQNNGV. CDR3 bases: TGTGCCAGCAGCTTTAGCGGGTCAACCTACGAGCAGTACTTC. Encoded protein: CASSFSGSTYEQYF.

This chain connects TRBV18 to TRBJ2-3; 8 nucleotides match TRBD2. The germline V gene has CDR1 KGHSH and CDR2 LQKENI. V was pared by 6 bases and J by 0 bases, with 5 bases of the junction left unmatched. The CDR3 is made up of 15 amino acids. The CDR3 bases are TGTGCCAGCTCCCTGATAGCGGGAAGCACAGATACGCAGTATTTT. Translation gives CASSLIAGSTDTQYF.

Regarding this clone: The sample carries other DNA sequences with the same CDR3. The chain uses TRBV5-6 and TRBJ2-5; D unclear. There are 16 residues in the CDR3. Trimming left V 0 bases short and J 5 bases short, with 17 bases between. Germline V gene data show CDR1 as SGHDT and CDR2 as YYEEEE. The DNA of the CDR3 is TGTGCCAGCAGCTTGGATTTCGCCCAGGCCCAGGAGACCCAGTACTTC. Amino acid sequence: CASSLDFAQAQETQYF.

The chain links TRBV28 to TRBJ1-2; no definite D call. The germline CDR1 and CDR2 sequences are MDHEN and SYDVKM. The ends were cut back, 5 bases at V and 8 bases at J, with 12 bases in the middle. The CDR3 has 12 amino acids. The CDR3 coding sequence is TGTGCCAGCAGTCCTCGGACCGCGGGCTACACCTTC. It yields the protein CASSPRTAGYTF.

The rearrangement joins TRBV7-2 to TRBJ1-2; D gene unclear. V was cut by 3 bases and J by 3 bases, with 11 bases left in between. The CDR3 is 14 amino acids. CDR1 is SGHTA, CDR2 FQGNSA, per germline. The DNA of the CDR3 is TGTGCCAGCAGCTTTGTAGGGTGGGACTATGGCTACACCTTC. This codes for CASSFVGWDYGYTF.

The J gene is TRBJ2-7, the V gene TRBV28; TRBD2 aligns across 7 bases. The CDR3 consists of 14 residues. V lost 2 bases, J lost 4 bases, and 5 bases stayed unmatched. Germline CDR1 reads MDHEN; CDR2 reads SYDVKM. In nucleotides, the CDR3 is TGTGCCAGCAGTTTACGACTAGCTTGGTACGAGCAGTACTTC. Translated: CASSLRLAWYEQYF.

This chain uses TRBV5-1 with TRBJ1-4; D unresolved. Per the germline V gene, CDR1 is SGHRS and CDR2 is YFSETQ. The length of the CDR3 is 15 residues. V lost 5 bases and J 4 bases, leaving 15 bases between the germline ends. CDR3 in amino acids: CASREERPSNEKLFF. CDR3 nucleotide sequence: TGCGCCAGCAGGGAAGAACGTCCGAGTAATGAAAAACTGTTTTTT. Looking up the rest from reference TRBV5-1 and TRBJ1-4 gives the full variable domain: KAGVTQTPRYLIKTRGQQVTLSCSPISGHRSVSWYQQTPGQGLQFLFEYFSETQRNKGNFPGRFSGRQFSNSRSEMNVSTLELGDSALYLCASREERPSNEKLFFGSGTQLSVL.

The J gene is TRBJ2-7, the V gene TRBV5-4; D possibly matches TRBD1 or TRBD2 (5 bases each). The CDR3 covers 16 residues. Trimming took 0 bases from V and 3 from J, leaving 16 bases between them. The germline V gene encodes CDR1 SGHNT and CDR2 YYREEE (reference sequence). CDR3 sequence reads: CASSLDGGNRGYEQYF. The CDR3 DNA sequence: TGTGCCAGCAGCTTGGATGGGGGTAATCGAGGCTACGAGCAGTACTTC.

The chain links TRBV19 to TRBJ1-4; D is possibly TRBD1 (6 bases). Trimming removed 5 bases at V and 5 bases at J, with 15 bases between. There are 15 residues in the CDR3. Germline V gene lookup returns CDR1 LNHDA and CDR2 SQIVND (reference sequence). The CDR3 nucleotides read TGTGCCAGTAGTCCTTCGGGGGGCCCGAATGAAAAACTGTTTTTT. Translated, it gives CASSPSGGPNEKLFF.

In nucleotides, the CDR3 is TGTGCCAGCTCACGGGGGAGGCACGAGCAGTACTTC. Its protein product is CASSRGRHEQYF. The chain combines TRBV18 with TRBJ2-7; D is possibly TRBD2 (6 bases). Trimming cost V 4 bases and J 5 bases, with 9 bases left between them. Per germline, CDR1 KGHSH and CDR2 LQKENI. This CDR3 contains 12 residues.

The chain carries TRBV10-3 and TRBJ1-1, with 8 bases fitting TRBD1. The CDR3 length is 13 residues. CDR1 ENHRY and CDR2 SYGVKD come from the germline V gene. Trimming at V came to 10 bases and at J to 3 bases, leaving 7 bases not matched to a gene. The CDR3 loop is CATRQGLDTEAFF. Here the CDR3 DNA reads TGTGCCACCCGACAGGGGTTGGACACTGAAGCTTTCTTT.

The rearrangement joins TRBV5-1 to TRBJ2-7, with TRBD2 matching 11 bases. This CDR3 region has 18 residues. Trimming took 1 base from V and 3 from J; bases not matched to a gene: 12. The germline V gene encodes CDR1 SGHRS and CDR2 YFSETQ. CDR3 amino acids: CASSLRSGRAAPGYEQYF. CDR3 nucleotide sequence: TGCGCCAGCAGCTTGCGTAGCGGGAGGGCCGCCCCCGGCTACGAGCAGTACTTC.

Written as DNA, the CDR3 is TGCGCCAGCAGCTTGGCGGGGAATAGGGATACGCAGTATTTT. Protein: CASSLAGNRDTQYF. The V and J genes are TRBV5-1 and TRBJ2-3; D may be TRBD2 (5 bases). From germline, CDR1 is SGHRS and CDR2 YFSETQ. This CDR3 region has 14 residues. V gave up 0 bases and J gave up 6 bases, with 11 bases separating them.

The chain carries TRBV30 and TRBJ2-7; D is uncertain. The V gene's germline CDR1 is GTSNPN and CDR2 SVGIG (reference sequence). Trimming removed 1 base from V and 0 bases from J, with 10 bases in between. The CDR3 length is 14 residues. Here the CDR3 DNA reads TGTGCCTGGAGTGAAGGCAGCTTCTCCTACGAGCAGTACTTC. Residues: CAWSEGSFSYEQYF. The full variable domain, completed using reference TRBV30 and TRBJ2-7, is SQTIHQWPATLVQPVGSPLSLECTVEGTSNPNLYWYRQAAGRGLQLLFYSVGIGQISSEVPQNLSASRPQDRQFILSSKKLLLSDSGFYLCAWSEGSFSYEQYFGPGTRLTVT.

Here the CDR3 reads CASSYSSGWYEQYF. Written as DNA, the CDR3 is TGTGCCAGCAGTTACTCGTCCGGGTGGTACGAGCAGTACTTC. V and J are TRBV6-5 and TRBJ2-7; D unresolved. Germline V gene data show CDR1 as MNHEY and CDR2 as SVGAGI. V was clipped by 0 bases and J by 4 bases, with 10 bases between them. There are 14 residues in the CDR3.

V and J are TRBV5-1 and TRBJ2-1; the D gene is possibly TRBD1 (6 bases). V lost 0 bases and J lost 8, with 12 bases in between. Looked up from germline, CDR1 is SGHRS and CDR2 is YFSETQ. The CDR3 has 14 amino acids. As DNA, the CDR3 is TGCGCCAGCAGCTTGGTTTCAGGGGCTCATGAGCAGTTCTTC. This translates into CASSLVSGAHEQFF.

The chain joins TRBV7-2 to TRBJ1-2; no reliable D call. CDR1 and CDR2 (germline): SGHTA, FQGNSA. This CDR3 spans 16 amino acids. V gave up 0 bases and J gave up 1 base, with 12 bases separating them. CDR3 region: CASSLASQALNYGYTF. As DNA, the CDR3 is TGTGCCAGCAGCTTAGCGTCCCAGGCCCTTAACTATGGCTACACCTTC.

This rearrangement joins TRBV5-1 to TRBJ2-5; D gene uncertain. CDR3 size: 13 residues. Trimming left V 0 bases short and J 5 bases short, with 8 bases between. Germline V gene sequence: CDR1 SGHRS, CDR2 YFSETQ. The CDR3 loop is CASSLVGWETQYF. The CDR3 DNA reads as TGCGCCAGCAGCTTGGTGGGGTGGGAGACCCAGTACTTC.

The gene calls are TRBV7-2 and TRBJ1-2, with D unresolved. This CDR3 region has 13 residues. Germline V gives CDR1 SGHTA, CDR2 FQGNSA. Between the trimmed V and J ends, which lost 9 bases and 4 bases, there was a span of 15 bases. The CDR3 DNA follows: TGTGCCAGTCACCTCGCGGGGATCTATGGCTACACCTTC. This translates into CASHLAGIYGYTF.

V usage is TRBV5-1 and J usage is TRBJ2-5; D gene ambiguous. Trimming removed 0 bases at V and 5 bases at J, with 8 bases between. CDR1 and CDR2 (germline): SGHRS, YFSETQ. The length of the CDR3 is 13 residues. CDR3 loop: CASSLAARETQYF. As DNA, the CDR3 is TGCGCCAGCAGCTTGGCCGCGAGGGAGACCCAGTACTTC.

The genes are TRBV29-1 and TRBJ2-2, with D unresolved. Germline assignment: CDR1 SQVTM and CDR2 ANQGSEA. The CDR3 sequence is 12 residues long. Trimming stripped 3 bases from V and 4 bases from J, with 6 bases between. CDR3 nucleotides: TGCAGCGTTGATGCTCTCACCGGGGAGCTGTTTTTT. It encodes CSVDALTGELFF.

This clone was detected only once. The chain has TRBV10-3 and TRBJ1-1; 8 positions match TRBD1. Losses at the gene ends were 2 bases for V and 2 bases for J; bases not matched to a gene: 4. This CDR3 contains 15 residues. The germline V gene encodes CDR1 ENHRY and CDR2 SYGVKD. DNA of the CDR3: TGTGCCATCAGTGAGCCTGGACAGGGAAACACTGAAGCTTTCTTT. The encoded protein is CAISEPGQGNTEAFF.

The rearrangement joins TRBV5-6 to TRBJ1-4; 7 bases agree with TRBD1. The CDR3 is 15 residues long. The trim removed 0 bases at V and 7 bases at J, leaving 6 bases unmatched. Germline CDR1 SGHDT, CDR2 YYEEEE. CDR3 in amino acids: CASSLAAGGSEKLFF. The CDR3 DNA sequence: TGTGCCAGCAGCTTGGCGGCAGGGGGTAGTGAAAAACTGTTTTTT.

This chain connects TRBV27 to TRBJ1-2; TRBD1 is a possible D gene (5 bases). CDR3 length: 15 residues. V was trimmed by 5 bases and J by 8 bases, leaving 21 bases between them. CDR1 MNHEY and CDR2 SMNVEV come from the germline V gene (reference sequence). The CDR3: CASSQQGYQNEGYTF. For the CDR3, the DNA is TGTGCCAGCAGTCAGCAGGGATACCAAAATGAGGGCTACACCTTC.

This clone has a single count. CDR3 nucleotides: TGTGCTAGTGAAAGCACCTTGGGGAGGAGGGATACGCAGTATTTT. It specifies CASESTLGRRDTQYF. V usage is TRBV12-5 and J usage is TRBJ2-3, with a weak D call TRBD2 (6 bases). The CDR3 runs 15 residues. The germline V and J ends were trimmed by 7 bases and 6 bases, with 20 bases remaining between them. Germline V gene sequence: CDR1 LGHNT, CDR2 FRNRAP.

The gene calls are TRBV11-2 and TRBJ2-7, with 12 bases matching TRBD2. Trimming cost V 1 base and J 2 bases; bases outside gene matches: 9. This CDR3 is built from 18 residues. Germline V gene sequence: CDR1 SGHAT, CDR2 FQNNGV. The CDR3 spells CASSLGLAGGAGTYEQYF. DNA for the CDR3: TGTGCCAGCAGCTTAGGCCTAGCGGGAGGGGCGGGAACCTACGAGCAGTACTTC.

DNA for the CDR3: TGCAGCGTTTCTCCGGGAGGGGGGGGTGAGCAGTTCTTC. Protein sequence: CSVSPGGGGEQFF. The chain is built from TRBV29-1 and TRBJ2-1; TRBD2 matches 8 bases. Trimming took 5 bases from V and 9 from J; bases not matched to a gene: 9. Germline-derived CDR1 and CDR2 are SQVTM and ANQGSEA. The CDR3 is 13 amino acids.

The V call is TRBV25-1, the J call TRBJ2-3; D possibly corresponds to TRBD2 (5 bases). Germline values: CDR1 MGHDK, CDR2 SYGVNS. There are 16 residues in the CDR3. The ends were cut back, 1 base at V and 3 bases at J, with 14 bases in the middle. The CDR3 is CASSESARSGTDTQYF. CDR3 bases: TGTGCCAGCAGTGAATCCGCCCGATCGGGGACAGATACGCAGTATTTT. The variable domain in full, with the rest retrieved from reference TRBV25-1 and TRBJ2-3, is EADIYQTPRYLVIGTGKKITLECSQTMGHDKMYWYQQDPGMELHLIHYSYGVNSTEKGDLSSESTVSRIRTEHFPLTLESARPSHTSQYLCASSESARSGTDTQYFGPGTRLTVL.